The clone carrying this T cell receptor (beta chain) was seen more than once but under ten times. Next came a second PCR, run for about 6 to 11 cycles, which used a sample-barcoded 5' primer along with a J-beta primer mix. TCRdb used MiXCR to reprocess the 5' RACE reads, holding one entry per CDR3 protein. Of about 1.4 million distinct CDR3 sequences in the sample, approximately 59% were seen once. This specimen comes from a study of blood T cells in healthy people across ages. The CDR3 runs to 18 residues. CDR1 is ENHRY, CDR2 SYGVKD, per germline. The ends lost 6 bases at V and 2 bases at J; junction bases unmatched: 10.

Input material: blood. This chain joins TRBV10-3 and TRBJ2-7, with TRBD2 matching over 16 bases. The TCR originated in a man between 18 and 29 years old in good health. The CDR3 region has the DNA TGTGCCATCAGGACGGGACTAGCGGGAGGGCCCGGGACCTACGAGCAGTACTTC. Its translation is CAIRTGLAGGPGTYEQYF.